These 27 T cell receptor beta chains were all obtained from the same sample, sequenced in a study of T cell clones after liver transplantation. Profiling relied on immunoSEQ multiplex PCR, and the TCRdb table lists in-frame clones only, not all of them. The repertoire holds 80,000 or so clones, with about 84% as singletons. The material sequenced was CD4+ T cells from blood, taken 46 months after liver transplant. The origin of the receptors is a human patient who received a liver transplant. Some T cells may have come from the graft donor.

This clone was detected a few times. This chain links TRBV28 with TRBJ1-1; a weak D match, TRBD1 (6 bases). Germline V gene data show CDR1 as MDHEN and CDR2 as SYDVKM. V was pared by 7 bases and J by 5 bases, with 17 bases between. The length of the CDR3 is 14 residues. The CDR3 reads CASTPGGSGTEAFF. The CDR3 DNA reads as TGTGCCAGCACTCCGGGGGGCAGCGGGACTGAAGCTTTCTTT.

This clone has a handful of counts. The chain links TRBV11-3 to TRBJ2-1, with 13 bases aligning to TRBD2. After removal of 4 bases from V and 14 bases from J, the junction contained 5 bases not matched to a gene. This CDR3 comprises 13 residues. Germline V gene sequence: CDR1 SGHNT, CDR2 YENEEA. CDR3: CASSSGTSGIKFF. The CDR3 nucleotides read TGTGCCAGCAGCTCCGGGACTAGCGGGATTAAGTTCTTC.

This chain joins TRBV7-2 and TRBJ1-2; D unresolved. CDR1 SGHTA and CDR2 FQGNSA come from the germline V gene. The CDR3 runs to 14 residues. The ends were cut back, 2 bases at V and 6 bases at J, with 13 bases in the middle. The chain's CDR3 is CASSLMVGYDGYTF. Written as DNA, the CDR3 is TGTGCCAGCAGCTTAATGGTAGGATATGATGGCTACACCTTC.

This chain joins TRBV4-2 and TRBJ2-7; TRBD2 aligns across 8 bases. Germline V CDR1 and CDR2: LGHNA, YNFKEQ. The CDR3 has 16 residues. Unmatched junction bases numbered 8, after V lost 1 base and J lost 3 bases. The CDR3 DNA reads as TGTGCCAGCAGCCAAGTATTGGCTAGCGGGCGCTACGAGCAGTACTTC. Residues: CASSQVLASGRYEQYF.

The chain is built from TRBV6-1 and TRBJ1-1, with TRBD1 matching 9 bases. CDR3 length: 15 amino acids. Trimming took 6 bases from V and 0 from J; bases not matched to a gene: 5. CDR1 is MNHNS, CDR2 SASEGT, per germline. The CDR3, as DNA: TGTGCCAGCAGGGGACAGGGTGGTATGAACACTGAAGCTTTCTTT. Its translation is CASRGQGGMNTEAFF.

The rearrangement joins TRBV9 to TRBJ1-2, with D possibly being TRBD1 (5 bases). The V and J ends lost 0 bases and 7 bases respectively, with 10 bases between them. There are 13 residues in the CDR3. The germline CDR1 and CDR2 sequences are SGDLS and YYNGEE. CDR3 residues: CASSVVTGGGYTF. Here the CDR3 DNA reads TGTGCCAGCAGCGTAGTAACGGGGGGTGGCTACACCTTC.

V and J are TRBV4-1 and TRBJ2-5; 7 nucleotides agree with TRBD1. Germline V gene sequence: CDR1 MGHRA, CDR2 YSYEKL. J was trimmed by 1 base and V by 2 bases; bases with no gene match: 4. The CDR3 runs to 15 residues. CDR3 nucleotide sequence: TGCGCCAGCAGCCAACCACAGGGGATCCAAGAGACCCAGTACTTC. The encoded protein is CASSQPQGIQETQYF.

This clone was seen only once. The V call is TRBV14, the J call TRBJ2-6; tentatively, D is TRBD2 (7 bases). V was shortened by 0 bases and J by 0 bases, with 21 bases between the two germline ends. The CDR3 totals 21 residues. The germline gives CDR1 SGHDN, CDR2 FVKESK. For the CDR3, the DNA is TGTGCCAGCAGCCAAGATGTTTATAAGGGAGGGGGAAGCTCTGGGGCCAACGTCCTGACTTTC. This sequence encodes CASSQDVYKGGGSSGANVLTF. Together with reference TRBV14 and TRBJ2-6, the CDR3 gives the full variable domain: EAGVTQFPSHSVIEKGQTVTLRCDPISGHDNLYWYRRVMGKEIKFLLHFVKESKQDESGMPNNRFLAERTGGTYSTLKVQPAELEDSGVYFCASSQDVYKGGGSSGANVLTFGAGSRLTVL.

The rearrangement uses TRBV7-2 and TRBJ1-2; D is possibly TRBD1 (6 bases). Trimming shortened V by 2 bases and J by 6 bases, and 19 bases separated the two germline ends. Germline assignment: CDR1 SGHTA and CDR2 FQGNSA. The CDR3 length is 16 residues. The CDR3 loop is CASSLRHTGLNHGYTF. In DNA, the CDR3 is TGTGCCAGCAGCTTACGCCACACAGGGCTGAACCATGGCTACACCTTC.

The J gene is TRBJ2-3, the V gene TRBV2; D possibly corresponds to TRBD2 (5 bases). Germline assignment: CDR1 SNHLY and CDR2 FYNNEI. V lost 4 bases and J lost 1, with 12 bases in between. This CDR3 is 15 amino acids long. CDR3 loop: CASSGRTGGTDTQYF. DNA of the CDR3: TGTGCCAGCAGTGGGCGGACTGGGGGCACAGATACGCAGTATTTT.

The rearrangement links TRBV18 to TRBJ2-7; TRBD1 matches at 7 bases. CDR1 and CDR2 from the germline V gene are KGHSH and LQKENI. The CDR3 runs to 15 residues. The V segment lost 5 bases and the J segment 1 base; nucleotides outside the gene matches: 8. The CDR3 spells CASSSQGVGSYEQYF. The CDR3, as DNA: TGTGCCAGCTCATCTCAGGGGGTAGGGTCCTACGAGCAGTACTTC.

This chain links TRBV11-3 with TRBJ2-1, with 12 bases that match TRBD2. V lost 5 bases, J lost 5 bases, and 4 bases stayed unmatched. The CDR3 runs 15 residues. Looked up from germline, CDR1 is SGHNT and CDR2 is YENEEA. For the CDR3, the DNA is TGTGCCAGCAGCGTACTAGCGGGAGGAGACAATGAGCAGTTCTTC. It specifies CASSVLAGGDNEQFF.

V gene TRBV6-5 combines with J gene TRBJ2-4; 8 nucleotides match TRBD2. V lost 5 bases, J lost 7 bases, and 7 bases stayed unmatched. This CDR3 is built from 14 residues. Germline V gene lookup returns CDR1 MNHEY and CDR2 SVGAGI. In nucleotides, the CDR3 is TGTGCCAGCAGTCTCAGCGGGAGATGGAACATTCAGTACTTC. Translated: CASSLSGRWNIQYF.

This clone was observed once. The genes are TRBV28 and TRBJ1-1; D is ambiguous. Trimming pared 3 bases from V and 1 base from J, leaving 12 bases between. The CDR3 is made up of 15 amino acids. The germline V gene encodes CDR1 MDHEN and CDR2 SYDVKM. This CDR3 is CASSFLGPGNTEAFF. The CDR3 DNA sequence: TGTGCCAGCAGTTTTTTAGGGCCCGGGAACACTGAAGCTTTCTTT.

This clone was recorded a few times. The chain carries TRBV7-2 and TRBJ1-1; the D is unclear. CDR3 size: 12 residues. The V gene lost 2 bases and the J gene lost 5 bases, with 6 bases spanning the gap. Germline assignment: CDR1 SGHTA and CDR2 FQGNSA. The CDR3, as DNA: TGTGCCAGCAGCTTAAGGGAGACTGAAGCTTTCTTT. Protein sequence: CASSLRETEAFF.

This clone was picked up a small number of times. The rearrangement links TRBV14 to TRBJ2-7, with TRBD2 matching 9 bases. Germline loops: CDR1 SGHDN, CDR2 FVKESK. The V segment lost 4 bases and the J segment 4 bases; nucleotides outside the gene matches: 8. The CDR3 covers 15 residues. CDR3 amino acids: CASSLIPSGRYEQYF. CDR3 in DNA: TGTGCCAGCAGCCTAATCCCGAGCGGGAGGTACGAGCAGTACTTC.

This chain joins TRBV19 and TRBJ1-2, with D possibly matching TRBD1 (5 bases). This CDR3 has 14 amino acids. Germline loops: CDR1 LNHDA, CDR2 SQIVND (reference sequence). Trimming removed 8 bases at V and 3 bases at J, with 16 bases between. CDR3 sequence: CASEDVGGDYGYTF. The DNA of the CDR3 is TGTGCCAGTGAGGACGTTGGGGGTGACTATGGCTACACCTTC.

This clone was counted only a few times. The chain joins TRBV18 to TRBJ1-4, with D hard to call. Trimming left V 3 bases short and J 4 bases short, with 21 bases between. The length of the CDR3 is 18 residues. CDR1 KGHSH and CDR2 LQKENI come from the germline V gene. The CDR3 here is CASSPPHKGAGVNEKLFF. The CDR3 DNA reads TGTGCCAGCTCACCTCCACACAAGGGTGCGGGAGTTAATGAAAAACTGTTTTTT.

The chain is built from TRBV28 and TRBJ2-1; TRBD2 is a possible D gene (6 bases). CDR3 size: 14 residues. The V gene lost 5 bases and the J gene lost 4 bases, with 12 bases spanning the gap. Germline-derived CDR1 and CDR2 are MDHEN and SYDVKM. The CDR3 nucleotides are TGTGCCAGCAGTCGACTAGAGGCTTACAATGAGCAGTTCTTC. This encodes CASSRLEAYNEQFF.

The CDR3 reads CASSLGTGGYEQYF. The CDR3 DNA sequence: TGTGCCAGCAGTTTGGGAACAGGGGGGTACGAGCAGTACTTC. The chain uses TRBV28 and TRBJ2-7, with 8 nucleotides matching TRBD1. The CDR3 contains 14 residues. Germline CDR1 is MDHEN and CDR2 is SYDVKM. Trimming cost V 3 bases and J 4 bases; bases outside gene matches: 5.

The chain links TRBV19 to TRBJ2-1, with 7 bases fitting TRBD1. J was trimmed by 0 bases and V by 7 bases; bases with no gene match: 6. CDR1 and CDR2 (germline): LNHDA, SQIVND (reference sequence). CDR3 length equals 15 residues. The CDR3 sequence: CASTTGVGSYNEQFF. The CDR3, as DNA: TGTGCCAGTACAACAGGGGTTGGCTCCTACAATGAGCAGTTCTTC.

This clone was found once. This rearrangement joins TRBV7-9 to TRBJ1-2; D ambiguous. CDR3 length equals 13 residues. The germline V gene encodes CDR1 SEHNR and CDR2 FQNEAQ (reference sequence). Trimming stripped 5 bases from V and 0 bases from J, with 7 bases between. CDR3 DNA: TGTGCCAGCAGCCCCCCCGCTAACTATGGCTACACCTTC. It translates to CASSPPANYGYTF. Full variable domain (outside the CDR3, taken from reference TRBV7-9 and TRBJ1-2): DTGVSQNPRHKITKRGQNVTFRCDPISEHNRLYWYRQTLGQGPEFLTYFQNEAQLEKSRLLSDRFSAERPKGSFSTLEIQRTEQGDSAMYLCASSPPANYGYTFGSGTRLTVV.

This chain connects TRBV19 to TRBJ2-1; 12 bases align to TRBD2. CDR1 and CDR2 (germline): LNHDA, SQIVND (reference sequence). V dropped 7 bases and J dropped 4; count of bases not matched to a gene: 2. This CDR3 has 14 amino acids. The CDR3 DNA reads TGTGCCAGTATTGGGACTAGCGGGTACAATGAGCAGTTCTTC. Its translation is CASIGTSGYNEQFF.

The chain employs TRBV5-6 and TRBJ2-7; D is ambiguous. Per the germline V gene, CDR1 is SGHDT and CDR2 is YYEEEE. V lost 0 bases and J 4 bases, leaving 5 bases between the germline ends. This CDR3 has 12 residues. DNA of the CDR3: TGTGCCAGCAGCTTGGCCAGGTACGAGCAGTACTTC. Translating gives CASSLARYEQYF.

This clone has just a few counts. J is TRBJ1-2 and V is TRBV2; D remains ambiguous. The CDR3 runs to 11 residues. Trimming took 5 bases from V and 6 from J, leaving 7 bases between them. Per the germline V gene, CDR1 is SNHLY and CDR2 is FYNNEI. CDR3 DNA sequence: TGTGCCAGCAGTCGGCGGGATGGCTACACCTTC. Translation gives CASSRRDGYTF.

Here the CDR3 DNA reads TGTGCCAGCAGTTTGGTCAGGGGGGCTTTTGGAGGGGAGCTGTTTTTT. This encodes CASSLVRGAFGGELFF. This chain links TRBV28 with TRBJ2-2; tentatively, D is TRBD1 (7 bases). This CDR3 is built from 16 residues. V was cut by 3 bases and J by 8 bases, with 19 bases left in between. Germline CDR1 is MDHEN and CDR2 is SYDVKM.

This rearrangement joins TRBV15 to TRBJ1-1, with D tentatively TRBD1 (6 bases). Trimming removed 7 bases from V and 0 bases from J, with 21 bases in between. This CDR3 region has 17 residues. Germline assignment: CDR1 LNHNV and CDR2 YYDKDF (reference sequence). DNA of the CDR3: TGTGCCACCACCCAAGGTAGGGGGTATAATATGAACACTGAAGCTTTCTTT. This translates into CATTQGRGYNMNTEAFF.